This TCR beta chain was recovered during a study of neurological immune-mediated disorders (dated by TCRdb to about 2019). Notes on the research overall: Peripheral blood TCR-beta repertoires from patients with HTLV-I-associated myelopathy (HAM/TSP), patients with multiple sclerosis, and healthy controls were compared in the study using UMI-based sequencing. The roughly 100 TCR-beta libraries covered PBMC samples along with longitudinal samples, technical triplicates, and paired sorted CD4+ and CD8+ T-cell subsets. Longitudinal HAM/TSP donors and healthy donors each had 3 time-points at intervals of about 3-40 months. The cohort comprised 68 subjects: about 14 HAM/TSP patients, approximately 34 multiple sclerosis patients and approximately 20 healthy controls.

Reading from cysteine to phenylalanine, the CDR3 counts 15 amino acids. CDR3 DNA is the only sequence kept; it has 45 bases, read in frame from the first base. The CDR1 and CDR2 encoded by the germline V gene are SGHVS and FQNEAQ. Deletion took 5 bases off V and 2 bases off J, with a span of 16 bases between the germline ends. Summary of the overall study and its limitations: No identical CDR3 amino acid sequences were shared among expanded clones across subjects, suggesting private TCR-beta repertoires in all groups. TCR clonal expansion was greatest in HAM/TSP patients and smallest in MS patients, who ranked below even healthy controls.

This clonotype appeared a few times. The antigen it recognizes is unknown. Base-call qualities are not available, and no considerably larger clone is one nucleotide away. This sample's time point label indicates: longitudinal time-point 3. Libraries from unsorted PBMCs were made from 2 million PBMCs kept in RNAlater at -80 degrees C until RNA extraction. PBMCs were separated from peripheral blood using Ficoll-Hypaque density gradient centrifugation and then cryopreserved in liquid nitrogen. cDNA was synthesized by template-switch 5'RACE using a primer carrying a 10-nucleotide random unique molecular identifier by which each TCR transcript was tagged. Every sequencing run yielded over 160 million TCR-beta sequences covering 15-18 subjects. The RNeasy kit was used to extract total RNA. The KAPA Real-time Library Amplification kit was used to amplify TCR-beta VDJ regions with primers targeting the TCR constant region and the 5'RACE anchor. Sample indexes and Illumina adaptors were added in a first PCR, after which library yield was increased in a second PCR. After purification with Ampure beads, the TCR product of roughly 650 bp was size-selected on a 2% E-gel SizeSelection system. Before pooling, library quality was checked on a Bioanalyzer, concentration was measured with Qubit, and libraries were quantified with the Kapa Library Quantification kit. Libraries were sequenced paired-end 2 x 150 bp on an Illumina HiSeq 2500. To increase sequence diversity, about 24-32% phiX was spiked into each library pool. Per the original workflow: Quality-filtered reads were processed with the UMI-based MiGEC pipeline, which removed over 75% of raw TCR sequences during error correction. IMGT germline references were used for aligning VDJ genes, and each clonotype was defined as a unique CDR3 amino acid sequence together with its V-J genes. Clonal expansion, Shannon diversity and CDR3 relatedness (CalcPairwiseDistances, ClusterSamples) were evaluated with VDJtools, and phylogenetic trees were built with CLCbio workbench. Using coefficient-of-variation modelling across technical triplicates, the study counted a clone as expanded if it had at least 8 unique UMIs. The public reads were quality trimmed at Q25 with fastp and then assembled into clones with MiXCR by TCRdb, keeping productive beta chains. When rows share a CDR3 protein, they turn into one entry using the most common DNA and genes. V and J calls and clone size were set by TCRdb, not the authors. The sample table contains 95,000 to 110,000 distinct CDR3 sequences; only one count was recorded for 10% to 13% of them. The ten most abundant clones make up approximately 3.3% of the sample.

The TCR originated in a female donor with HTLV-1-associated myelopathy (HAM/TSP). The sample was PBMCs. The rearrangement joined TRBV7-8 to TRBJ2-7, with TRBD2 tentatively as D gene (5 bases match). The CDR3 is CASSLRTFATYEQYF. The nucleotide sequence reads as follows: TGTGCCAGCAGCCTAAGGACTTTTGCCACCTACGAGCAGTACTTC.